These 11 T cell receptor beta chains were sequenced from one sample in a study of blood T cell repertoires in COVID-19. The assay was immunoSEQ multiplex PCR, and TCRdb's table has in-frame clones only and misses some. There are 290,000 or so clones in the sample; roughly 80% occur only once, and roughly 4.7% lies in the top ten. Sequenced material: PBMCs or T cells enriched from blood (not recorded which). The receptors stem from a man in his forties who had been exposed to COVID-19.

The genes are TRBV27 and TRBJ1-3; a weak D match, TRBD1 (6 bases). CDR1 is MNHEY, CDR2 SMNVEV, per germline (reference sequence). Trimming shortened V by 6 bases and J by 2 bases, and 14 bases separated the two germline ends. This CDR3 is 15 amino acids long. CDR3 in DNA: TGTGCCAGCAGACAACAGGGCGGTACTGGAAACACCATATATTTT. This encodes CASRQQGGTGNTIYF.

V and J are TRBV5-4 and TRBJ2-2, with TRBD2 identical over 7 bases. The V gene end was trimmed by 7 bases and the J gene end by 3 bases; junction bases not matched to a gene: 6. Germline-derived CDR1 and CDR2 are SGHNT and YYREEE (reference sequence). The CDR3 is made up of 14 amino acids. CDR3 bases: TGTGCCAGCTCAAGGGGAGGGGACACCGGGGAGCTGTTTTTT. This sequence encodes CASSRGGDTGELFF.

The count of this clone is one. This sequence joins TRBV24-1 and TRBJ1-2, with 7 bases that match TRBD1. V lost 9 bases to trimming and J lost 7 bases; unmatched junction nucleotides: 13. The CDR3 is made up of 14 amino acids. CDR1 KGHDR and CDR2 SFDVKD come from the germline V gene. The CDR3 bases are TGTGCCACCTCACTATCTGGACAGGATAGTGGCTACACCTTC. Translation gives CATSLSGQDSGYTF.

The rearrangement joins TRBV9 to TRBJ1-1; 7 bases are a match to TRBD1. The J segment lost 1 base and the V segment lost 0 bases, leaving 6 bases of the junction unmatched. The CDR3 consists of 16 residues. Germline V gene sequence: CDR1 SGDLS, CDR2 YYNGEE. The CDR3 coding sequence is TGTGCCAGCAGCGTAGTGAAGGACAGGCCGAACACTGAAGCTTTCTTT. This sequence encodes CASSVVKDRPNTEAFF. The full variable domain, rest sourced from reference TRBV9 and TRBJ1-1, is DSGVTQTPKHLITATGQRVTLRCSPRSGDLSVYWYQQSLDQGLQFLIQYYNGEERAKGNILERFSAQQFPDLHSELNLSSLELGDSALYFCASSVVKDRPNTEAFFGQGTRLTVV.

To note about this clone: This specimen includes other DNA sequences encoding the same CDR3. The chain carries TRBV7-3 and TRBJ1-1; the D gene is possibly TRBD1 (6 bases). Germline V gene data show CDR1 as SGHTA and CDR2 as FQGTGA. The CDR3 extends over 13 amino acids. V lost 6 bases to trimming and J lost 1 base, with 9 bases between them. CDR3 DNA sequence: TGTGCCAGCAGTCCACAGGGGAACACTGAAGCTTTCTTT. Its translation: CASSPQGNTEAFF.

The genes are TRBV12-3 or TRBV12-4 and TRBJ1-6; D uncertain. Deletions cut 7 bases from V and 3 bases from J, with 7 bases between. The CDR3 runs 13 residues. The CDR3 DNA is TGTGCCAGCACCCCTCGCTATAATTCACCCCTCCACTTT. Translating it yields CASTPRYNSPLHF.

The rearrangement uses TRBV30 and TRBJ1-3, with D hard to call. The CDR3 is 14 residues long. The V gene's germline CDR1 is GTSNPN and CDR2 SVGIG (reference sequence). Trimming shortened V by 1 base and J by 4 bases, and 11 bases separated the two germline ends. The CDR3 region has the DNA TGTGCCTGGAGTGCCGACTTGACGGGAAACACCATATATTTT. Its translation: CAWSADLTGNTIYF. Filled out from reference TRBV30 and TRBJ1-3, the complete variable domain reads SQTIHQWPATLVQPVGSPLSLECTVEGTSNPNLYWYRQAAGRGLQLLFYSVGIGQISSEVPQNLSASRPQDRQFILSSKKLLLSDSGFYLCAWSADLTGNTIYFGEGSWLTVV.

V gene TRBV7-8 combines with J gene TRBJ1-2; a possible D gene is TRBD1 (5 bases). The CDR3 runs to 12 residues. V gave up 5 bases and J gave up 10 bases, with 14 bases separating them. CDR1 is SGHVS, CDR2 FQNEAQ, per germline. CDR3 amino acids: CASSDRILDYTF. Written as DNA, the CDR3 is TGTGCCAGCAGCGACAGAATACTGGACTACACCTTC.

CDR3 loop: CASSPMGGAKATQHF. The CDR3 nucleotides read TGTGCCAGCTCACCGATGGGGGGGGCGAAGGCGACCCAGCATTTT. The V and J genes are TRBV18 and TRBJ1-5, with D possibly TRBD1 on 6 matching bases. Germline CDR1 KGHSH, CDR2 LQKENI. The CDR3 is 15 amino acids. Trimming took 3 bases from V and 11 from J, leaving 20 bases between them.

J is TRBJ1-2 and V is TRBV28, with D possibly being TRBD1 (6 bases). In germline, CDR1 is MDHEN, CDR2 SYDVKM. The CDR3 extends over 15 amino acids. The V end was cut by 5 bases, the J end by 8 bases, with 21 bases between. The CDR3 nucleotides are TGTGCCAGCAGTCCCCGGGGGGGCGTACAGCGGGGCTACACCTTC. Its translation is CASSPRGGVQRGYTF.

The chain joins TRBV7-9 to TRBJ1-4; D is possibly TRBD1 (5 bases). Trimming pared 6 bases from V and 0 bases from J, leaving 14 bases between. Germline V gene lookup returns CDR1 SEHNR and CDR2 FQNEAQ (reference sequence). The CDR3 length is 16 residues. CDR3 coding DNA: TGTGCCAGCAGACTTGGTGGGGGGTCAACTAATGAAAAACTGTTTTTT. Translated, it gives CASRLGGGSTNEKLFF.